This TCR beta chain came from a study of PD-L1 blockade in urothelial cancer. In the study overall: Prior exposure to chemotherapy in patients amounted to 0 to 3 regimens received.

Clones were sequenced by immunoSEQ multiplex PCR, and TCRdb holds only the in-frame ones, with some missing. The data show more than 95,000 clones, roughly 90% seen once. V dropped 3 bases and J dropped 0; count of bases not matched to a gene: 2. Germline values: CDR1 SEHNR, CDR2 FQNEAQ (reference sequence). The CDR3 totals 15 residues. Time point given: peripheral blood 6 weeks after treatment start. This clone was recorded once. The TCR originated in a man aged 55 to 70 with urothelial cancer. The source material was PBMCs, sampled around atezolizumab (anti-PD-L1) treatment. The V call is TRBV7-9, the J call TRBJ1-5; 7 bases map to TRBD1. CDR3 protein: CASSLGQNSNQPQHF. CDR3 nucleotide sequence: TGTGCCAGCAGCTTGGGACAGAATAGCAATCAGCCCCAGCATTTT.